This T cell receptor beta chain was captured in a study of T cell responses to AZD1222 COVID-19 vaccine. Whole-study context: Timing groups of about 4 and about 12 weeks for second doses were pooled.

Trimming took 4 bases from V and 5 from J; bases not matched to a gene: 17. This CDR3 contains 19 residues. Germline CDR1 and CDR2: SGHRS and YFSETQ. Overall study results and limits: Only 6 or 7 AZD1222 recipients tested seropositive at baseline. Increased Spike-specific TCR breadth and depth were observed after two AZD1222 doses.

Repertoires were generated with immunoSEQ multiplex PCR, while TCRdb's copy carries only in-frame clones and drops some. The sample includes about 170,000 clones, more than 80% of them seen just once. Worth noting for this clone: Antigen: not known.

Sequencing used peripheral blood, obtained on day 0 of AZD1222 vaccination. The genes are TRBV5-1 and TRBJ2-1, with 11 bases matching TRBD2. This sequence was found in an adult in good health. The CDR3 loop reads CASSPAGRLAGKSHNEQFF. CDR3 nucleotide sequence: TGCGCCAGCAGCCCGGCGGGTCGACTAGCGGGAAAGAGCCACAATGAGCAGTTCTTC. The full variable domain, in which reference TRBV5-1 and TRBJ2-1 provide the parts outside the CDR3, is KAGVTQTPRYLIKTRGQQVTLSCSPISGHRSVSWYQQTPGQGLQFLFEYFSETQRNKGNFPGRFSGRQFSNSRSEMNVSTLELGDSALYLCASSPAGRLAGKSHNEQFFGPGTRLTVL.